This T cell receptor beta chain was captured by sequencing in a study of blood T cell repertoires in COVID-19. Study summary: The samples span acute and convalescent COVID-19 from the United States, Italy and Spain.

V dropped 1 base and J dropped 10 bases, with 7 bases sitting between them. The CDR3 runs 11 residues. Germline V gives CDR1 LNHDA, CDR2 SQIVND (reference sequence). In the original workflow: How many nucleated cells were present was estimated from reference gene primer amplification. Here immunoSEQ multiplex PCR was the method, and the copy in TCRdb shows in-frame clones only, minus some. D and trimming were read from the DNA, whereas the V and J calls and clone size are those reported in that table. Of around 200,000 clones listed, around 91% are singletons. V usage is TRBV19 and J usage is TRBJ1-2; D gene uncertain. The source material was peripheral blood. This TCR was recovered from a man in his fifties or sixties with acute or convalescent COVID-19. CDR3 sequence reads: CASSIGANYTF. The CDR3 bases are TGTGCCAGTAGTATAGGGGCAAACTACACCTTC.